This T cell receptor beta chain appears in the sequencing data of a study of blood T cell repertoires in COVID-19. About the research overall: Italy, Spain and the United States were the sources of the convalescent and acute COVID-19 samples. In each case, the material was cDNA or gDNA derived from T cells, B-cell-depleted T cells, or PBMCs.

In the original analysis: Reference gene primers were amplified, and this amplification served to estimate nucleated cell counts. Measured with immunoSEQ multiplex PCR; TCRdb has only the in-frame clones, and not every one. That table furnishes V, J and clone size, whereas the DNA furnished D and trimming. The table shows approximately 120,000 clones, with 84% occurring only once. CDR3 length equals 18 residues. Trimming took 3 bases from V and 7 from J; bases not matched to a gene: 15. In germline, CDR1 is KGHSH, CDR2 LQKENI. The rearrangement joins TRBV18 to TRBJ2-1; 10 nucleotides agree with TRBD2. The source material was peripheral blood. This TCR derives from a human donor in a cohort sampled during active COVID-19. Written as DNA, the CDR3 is TGTGCCAGCTCACCCGCCATGATCGTAGCGGGGGGCCGAAATGAGCAGTTCTTC. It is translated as CASSPAMIVAGGRNEQFF.